This TCR beta chain appears in the sequencing data of a study of blood T cell repertoires in COVID-19. The sample holds one count of this clone. V was shortened by 6 bases and J by 1 base, with 3 bases between the two germline ends. The CDR3 runs 11 residues. The germline gives CDR1 SNHLY, CDR2 FYNNEI. Original methodology: For nucleated cells, counts were estimated from reference gene primer amplification. Profiling relied on immunoSEQ multiplex PCR, and the TCRdb table lists in-frame clones only, not all of them. From that table come the V and J calls and clone size; the DNA was used to work out D and trimming. Here the sample spans approximately 210,000 clones, 83% being singletons.

The sequenced sample was peripheral blood. The rearrangement joins TRBV2 to TRBJ2-5; unclear D gene. The TCR comes from a woman between 70 and 85 years old with active or convalescent COVID-19. As DNA, the CDR3 is TGTGCCAGCAGCTTCCAAGAGACCCAGTACTTC. Amino acid sequence: CASSFQETQYF.